What follows are 18 T cell receptor beta chains derived from one specimen sequenced in a study of beta chain features in type 1 diabetes. Study-level points and caveats: A moderate, significant TCRB CDR3 shortening appeared in type 1 diabetes across four CD4+ subsets.

These receptors have no identified antigens. As every portion of the isolated RNA was reverse transcribed, the sequencing read expressed TCRB transcripts. Profiled with immunoSEQ multiplex PCR; TCRdb holds only in-frame clones, not every one. The table has over 600,000 clones, 12% seen once; the top ten hold around 0.12%. The sample taken for sequencing was naive CD4+ T cells from blood. The receptor source for this set is a man under 40 with type 1 diabetes.

The chain combines TRBV30 with TRBJ1-4; 7 bases map to TRBD1. Trimming removed 2 bases from V and 9 bases from J; junction bases left unmatched: 15. The CDR3 has 16 residues. CDR1 and CDR2 (germline): GTSNPN, SVGIG (reference sequence). The CDR3 coding sequence is TGTGCCTGGAGTCTCTTTTCGCAGGGGGGCGGGAAAAAACTGTTTTTT. This gives the protein CAWSLFSQGGGKKLFF.

This clone was recorded many times. The chain couples TRBV14 to TRBJ2-1; the match to TRBD1 covers 8 bases. This CDR3 is 18 amino acids long. The V segment lost 1 base and the J segment 6 bases; nucleotides outside the gene matches: 14. Germline-derived CDR1 and CDR2 are SGHDN and FVKESK. CDR3 protein: CASSQGGLTGVYFNEQFF. The CDR3 nucleotides read TGTGCCAGCAGCCAAGGGGGCCTGACAGGGGTTTATTTCAATGAGCAGTTCTTC. Full variable domain (rest looked up from reference TRBV14 and TRBJ2-1): EAGVTQFPSHSVIEKGQTVTLRCDPISGHDNLYWYRRVMGKEIKFLLHFVKESKQDESGMPNNRFLAERTGGTYSTLKVQPAELEDSGVYFCASSQGGLTGVYFNEQFFGPGTRLTVL.

The gene calls are TRBV7-9 and TRBJ2-1; no clear D gene. The length of the CDR3 is 13 residues. The germline V gene encodes CDR1 SEHNR and CDR2 FQNEAQ (reference sequence). V gave up 5 bases and J gave up 4 bases, with 9 bases separating them. The CDR3 loop is CASSHNEYNEQFF. The CDR3 nucleotides read TGTGCCAGCAGCCATAACGAGTACAATGAGCAGTTCTTC.

This chain uses TRBV2 with TRBJ2-3, with 8 bases that match TRBD2. The V gene's germline CDR1 is SNHLY and CDR2 FYNNEI. V was clipped by 4 bases and J by 1 base; unmatched bases: 13. The CDR3 consists of 18 residues. CDR3 region: CASSGDSSGPLGTDTQYF. The CDR3 DNA is TGTGCCAGCAGTGGTGATTCTAGCGGGCCTCTGGGCACAGATACGCAGTATTTT.

This clone was observed a handful of times. This sequence joins TRBV9 and TRBJ1-2; the D is unclear. This CDR3 is built from 14 residues. CDR1 is SGDLS, CDR2 YYNGEE, per germline. The V end lost 3 bases, the J end lost 5 bases, and 14 bases lay between the germline ends. For the CDR3, the DNA is TGTGCCAGCAGCGCTTGGACGGGCGAGTATGGCTACACCTTC. As protein: CASSAWTGEYGYTF.

This clone was seen a few times. This sequence joins TRBV4-3 and TRBJ1-2; D is ambiguous. CDR1 and CDR2 from the germline V gene are LGHNA and YSLEER. CDR3 size: 15 residues. Trimming shortened V by 0 bases and J by 4 bases, and 12 bases separated the two germline ends. The CDR3 region has the DNA TGCGCCAGCAGCCAAGATTACGACGCAATCTATGGCTACACCTTC. Its protein product is CASSQDYDAIYGYTF.

This clone was counted between two and nine times. This same CDR3 is encoded by further DNA sequences in the sample. This chain connects TRBV20-1 to TRBJ2-5; no firm D call. The CDR3 has 10 residues. The V end was cut by 3 bases, the J end by 5 bases, with 4 bases between. The germline V gene has CDR1 DFQATT and CDR2 SNEGSKA (reference sequence). CDR3 sequence reads: CSASQETQYF. CDR3 sequence (DNA): TGCAGTGCTAGTCAGGAGACCCAGTACTTC.

This clone occurred a few times. The V gene is TRBV29-1, the J gene TRBJ1-2; 7 nucleotides agree with TRBD1. Unmatched junction bases numbered 12, after V lost 4 bases and J lost 4 bases. CDR1 and CDR2 (germline): SQVTM, ANQGSEA. There are 15 residues in the CDR3. CDR3 bases: TGCAGCGTTGTTGTATCGGGGACAGTTAGCTATGGCTACACCTTC. Translation: CSVVVSGTVSYGYTF.

There are a few counts of this clone. Within the sample, other DNA sequences also encode this same CDR3. V and J are TRBV7-2 and TRBJ2-4, with 7 bases that match TRBD2. The CDR3 runs 13 residues. The junction had 2 bases not matched to a gene; V was cut back by 5 bases and J by 4 bases. Germline V gene lookup returns CDR1 SGHTA and CDR2 FQGNSA. The CDR3 reads CASSPGGKNIQYF. The CDR3, as DNA: TGTGCCAGCAGCCCCGGGGGGAAAAACATTCAGTACTTC.

The V call is TRBV10-1, the J call TRBJ2-3; D uncertain. V gave up 3 bases and J gave up 1 base, with 2 bases separating them. The CDR3 consists of 12 residues. Per germline, CDR1 WNHNN and CDR2 SYGVQD (reference sequence). CDR3 residues: CASSDRTDTQYF. In DNA, the CDR3 is TGCGCCAGCAGTGACCGCACAGATACGCAGTATTTT.

In DNA form, the CDR3 reads TGTGCCAGCAGCTCCTTTGAAACAGGCTATGGCTACACCTTC. Its translation is CASSSFETGYGYTF. The chain employs TRBV7-2 and TRBJ1-2; a possible D gene is TRBD1 (5 bases). Trimming stripped 4 bases from V and 4 bases from J, with 13 bases between. Per the germline V gene, CDR1 is SGHTA and CDR2 is FQGNSA. This CDR3 region has 14 residues.

This clone was observed a few times. This sequence joins TRBV5-1 and TRBJ1-2, with TRBD1 matching 10 bases. The CDR3 totals 14 residues. The V gene's germline CDR1 is SGHRS and CDR2 YFSETQ. Unmatched junction bases numbered 3, after V lost 1 base and J lost 6 bases. In nucleotides, the CDR3 is TGCGCCAGCAGCTTGAACGGACAGGGGGATGGCTACACCTTC. Translation: CASSLNGQGDGYTF.

The chain links TRBV7-9 to TRBJ2-5, with D possibly called TRBD1 or TRBD2 (6 bases each). Germline V gene data show CDR1 as SEHNR and CDR2 as FQNEAQ (reference sequence). This CDR3 has 14 amino acids. V gave up 1 base and J gave up 4 bases, with 10 bases separating them. CDR3 sequence (DNA): TGTGCCAGCAGCTTAGGAGGGGGGCCAGAGACCCAGTACTTC. As protein: CASSLGGGPETQYF. Together with reference TRBV7-9 and TRBJ2-5, the CDR3 gives the full variable domain: DTGVSQNPRHKITKRGQNVTFRCDPISEHNRLYWYRQTLGQGPEFLTYFQNEAQLEKSRLLSDRFSAERPKGSFSTLEIQRTEQGDSAMYLCASSLGGGPETQYFGPGTRLLVL.

The V and J genes are TRBV7-2 and TRBJ2-3; 9 bases match TRBD2. The CDR3 sequence is 14 residues long. V was clipped by 10 bases and J by 3 bases; unmatched bases: 8. Germline CDR1 SGHTA, CDR2 FQGNSA. CDR3 loop: CATAAGGRTDTQYF. As DNA, the CDR3 is TGTGCCACTGCGGCGGGGGGGCGAACAGATACGCAGTATTTT.

V usage is TRBV7-2 and J usage is TRBJ1-1; no definite D call. The V gene lost 1 base and the J gene lost 0 bases, with 9 bases spanning the gap. CDR3 length equals 15 residues. Germline CDR1 SGHTA, CDR2 FQGNSA. CDR3 coding DNA: TGTGCCAGCAGCTTAGACACTAACATGAACACTGAAGCTTTCTTT. Protein sequence: CASSLDTNMNTEAFF.

The chain has TRBV7-2 and TRBJ2-7, with D possibly matching TRBD2 (5 bases). Looked up from germline, CDR1 is SGHTA and CDR2 is FQGNSA. This CDR3 has 16 amino acids. Trimming took 0 bases from V and 3 from J, leaving 15 bases between them. CDR3 sequence: CASSLASTLRDYEQYF. The DNA for the CDR3 is TGTGCCAGCAGCTTAGCGTCCACACTGAGGGACTACGAGCAGTACTTC.

The chain carries TRBV5-1 and TRBJ2-1; 11 bases map to TRBD1. Germline V gene sequence: CDR1 SGHRS, CDR2 YFSETQ. CDR3 size: 14 residues. V gave up 7 bases and J gave up 9 bases; unmatched junction bases: 9. This CDR3 reads CASLSGQGDGEQFF. Here the CDR3 DNA reads TGCGCCAGCCTATCGGGACAGGGGGACGGTGAGCAGTTCTTC.

This clone appeared a few times. CDR3 bases: TGTGCCAGCAGTTCACAGGGGTCCAACACCGGGGAGCTGTTTTTT. Residues: CASSSQGSNTGELFF. V is TRBV6-5 and J is TRBJ2-2; 7 bases fit TRBD1. The CDR3 has 15 residues. Per the germline V gene, CDR1 is MNHEY and CDR2 is SVGAGI. After removal of 4 bases from V and 2 bases from J, the junction contained 4 bases not matched to a gene.